These 22 T cell receptor beta chains were sequenced from one sample in a study of cytomegalovirus exposure and HLA in healthy donors. Primers: 60 Vbeta forward and 13 Jbeta reverse. The data were produced by immunoSEQ multiplex PCR, yet TCRdb's version contains in-frame clones alone and is incomplete. This sample has some 150,000 clones, with approximately 80% found just once. Material for sequencing was PBMCs. The receptor set was obtained from a female donor in good health and CMV-seronegative.

This rearrangement joins TRBV7-2 to TRBJ2-1, with TRBD2 as a possible D gene (6 bases). V shed 3 bases and J shed 6 bases, with 18 bases lying between them. The CDR3 totals 16 residues. Germline V lookup: CDR1 SGHTA, CDR2 FQGNSA. CDR3 DNA: TGTGCCAGCAGCTTGATGTCCGGGGCCGGGGGCAATGAGCAGTTCTTC. It yields the protein CASSLMSGAGGNEQFF.

The chain employs TRBV27 and TRBJ1-1; TRBD1 might be the D (5 bases). The germline V and J ends were trimmed by 8 bases and 1 base, with 14 bases remaining between them. The CDR3 spans 14 residues. CDR1 is MNHEY and CDR2 is SMNVEV in the germline V gene (reference sequence). For the CDR3, the DNA is TGTGCCAGCTGTCGGGGCGGGGGGAACACTGAAGCTTTCTTT. It codes for CASCRGGGNTEAFF.

In its sample, this clone was seen a few times. The chain uses TRBV29-1 and TRBJ2-3; 11 bases match TRBD1. The CDR3 is made up of 15 amino acids. CDR1 SQVTM and CDR2 ANQGSEA come from the germline V gene. V was clipped by 6 bases and J by 4 bases; unmatched bases: 9. The CDR3 coding sequence is TGCAGCGTCAAACCGGGGACAGGGGGTCCAGATACGCAGTATTTT. Its translation is CSVKPGTGGPDTQYF.

This clone was found once. The chain recombines TRBV28 with TRBJ2-2; D unclear. The length of the CDR3 is 12 residues. V lost 6 bases and J 6 bases, leaving 8 bases between the germline ends. CDR1 and CDR2 (germline): MDHEN, SYDVKM. The CDR3 protein is CASRTLSGELFF. CDR3 sequence (DNA): TGTGCCAGCAGAACCCTATCCGGGGAGCTGTTTTTT.

The chain is built from TRBV7-6 and TRBJ2-2; D unclear. V was trimmed by 5 bases and J by 5 bases, leaving 6 bases between them. Germline lookup yields CDR1 SGHVS and CDR2 FNYEAQ. The CDR3 totals 12 residues. CDR3 sequence: CASSPRTGELFF. DNA for the CDR3: TGTGCCAGCAGCCCCAGAACCGGGGAGCTGTTTTTT.

This chain joins TRBV28 and TRBJ1-4, with D perhaps TRBD1 (6 bases). The germline V gene has CDR1 MDHEN and CDR2 SYDVKM. CDR3 length: 15 amino acids. V was shortened by 2 bases and J by 2 bases, with 9 bases between the two germline ends. Written as DNA, the CDR3 is TGTGCCAGCAGTTTACCAGGGGCTACTAATGAAAAACTGTTTTTT. As protein: CASSLPGATNEKLFF.

This chain uses TRBV4-1 with TRBJ2-3, with TRBD2 matching 7 bases. The CDR3 spans 16 residues. From germline, CDR1 is MGHRA and CDR2 YSYEKL. J lost 4 bases, V lost 4 bases, and 11 bases had no gene match. The CDR3 region has the DNA TGCGCCAGCAGCCCTCCAGAGTTGCGGGGGTCAGATACGCAGTATTTT. The encoded protein is CASSPPELRGSDTQYF.

V usage is TRBV11-2 and J usage is TRBJ2-7; D remains ambiguous. This CDR3 has 11 residues. Germline CDR1 SGHAT, CDR2 FQNNGV. V lost 1 base and J 11 bases, leaving 9 bases between the germline ends. In DNA form, the CDR3 reads TGTGCCAGCAGCTTAGGAGGAGAGGAGTACTTC. Translated: CASSLGGEEYF.

The J gene is TRBJ2-7, the V gene TRBV2; a possible D gene is TRBD2 (5 bases). V was shortened by 5 bases and J by 3 bases, with 17 bases between the two germline ends. The CDR3 loop spans 15 amino acids. Germline assignment: CDR1 SNHLY and CDR2 FYNNEI. The CDR3 region is CASSRRGMVYYEQYF. The CDR3 nucleotides are TGTGCCAGCAGTCGACGGGGAATGGTGTACTACGAGCAGTACTTC.

CDR3 loop: CAWTRTSGGAYEQYF. The CDR3 bases are TGTGCCTGGACCCGAACTAGCGGGGGGGCCTACGAGCAGTACTTC. The rearrangement joins TRBV30 to TRBJ2-7; 13 bases fit TRBD2. Germline V gives CDR1 GTSNPN, CDR2 SVGIG (reference sequence). V was clipped by 4 bases and J by 2 bases; unmatched bases: 5. CDR3 length: 15 amino acids.

On this clone itself: Other DNA sequences of this sample code for an identical CDR3. The chain recombines TRBV7-6 with TRBJ1-3, with D maybe TRBD1 (6 bases). Germline values: CDR1 SGHVS, CDR2 FNYEAQ. V was pared by 4 bases and J by 7 bases, with 14 bases between. The CDR3 sequence is 14 residues long. The CDR3 here is CASSSDRRGNTIYF. In nucleotides, the CDR3 is TGTGCCAGCAGCTCCGACAGGCGTGGGAACACCATATATTTT.

The gene calls are TRBV28 and TRBJ1-4, with a weak D call TRBD1 (6 bases). Germline CDR1 reads MDHEN; CDR2 reads SYDVKM. Deletions cut 5 bases from V and 3 bases from J, with 13 bases between. The CDR3 is made up of 15 amino acids. The CDR3 coding sequence is TGTGCCAGCAGTCCCTCAGGGGCTTCTAATGAAAAACTGTTTTTT. This gives the protein CASSPSGASNEKLFF.

The genes are TRBV5-4 and TRBJ1-2; D is unresolved. Between the trimmed V and J ends, which lost 2 bases and 6 bases, there was a span of 11 bases. Germline CDR1 reads SGHNT; CDR2 reads YYREEE (reference sequence). The CDR3 length is 13 residues. DNA of the CDR3: TGTGCCAGCAGCTTACGGGAGGTTGATGGCTACACCTTC. Protein product: CASSLREVDGYTF.

V usage is TRBV29-1 and J usage is TRBJ2-2; perhaps TRBD2 as D (6 bases). V was shortened by 4 bases and J by 2 bases, with 11 bases between the two germline ends. The CDR3 is 14 amino acids. Germline V gene data show CDR1 as SQVTM and CDR2 as ANQGSEA. CDR3 sequence: CSVVGGTNTGELFF. The CDR3 nucleotides read TGCAGCGTTGTGGGGGGAACCAACACCGGGGAGCTGTTTTTT.

The chain combines TRBV9 with TRBJ1-1; D ambiguous. This CDR3 comprises 15 residues. Trimming took 0 bases from V and 1 from J, leaving 10 bases between them. In germline, CDR1 is SGDLS, CDR2 YYNGEE. CDR3 sequence: CASSVVYSQNTEAFF. CDR3 coding DNA: TGTGCCAGCAGCGTAGTATACAGCCAGAACACTGAAGCTTTCTTT.

The genes are TRBV5-6 and TRBJ2-7; TRBD1 matches 7 bases. Germline V gene lookup returns CDR1 SGHDT and CDR2 YYEEEE. The CDR3 has 16 amino acids. With V trimmed by 5 bases and J by 1 base, 12 bases remained unmatched. The CDR3: CASSRRDSQVSYEQYF. The CDR3 DNA is TGTGCCAGCAGTCGAAGGGACAGCCAAGTATCCTACGAGCAGTACTTC.

The chain employs TRBV10-2 and TRBJ2-7; 9 positions match TRBD1. This CDR3 has 14 amino acids. Germline V gene lookup returns CDR1 WSHSY and CDR2 SAAADI. The V and J ends lost 6 bases and 2 bases, in that order; junction bases with no gene match: 5. The CDR3 sequence: CASRDDRGAYEQYF. The CDR3 DNA follows: TGCGCCAGCAGGGACGACAGGGGGGCCTACGAGCAGTACTTC.

The rearrangement joins TRBV10-3 to TRBJ2-3; 9 nucleotides match TRBD2. V shed 10 bases and J 3 bases; nucleotides not matched to a gene: 14. This CDR3 is built from 16 residues. Looked up from germline, CDR1 is ENHRY and CDR2 is SYGVKD. The CDR3 region has the DNA TGTGCCACCGACCAGCTAGGCGGGAGGGGAACAGATACGCAGTATTTT. The encoded protein is CATDQLGGRGTDTQYF.

This chain uses TRBV29-1 with TRBJ1-1, with TRBD1 as a possible D gene (5 bases). The CDR3 has 12 amino acids. In germline, CDR1 is SQVTM, CDR2 ANQGSEA. CDR3 bases: TGCAGTTCCTTATGGGGGGGACTAGAAGCTTTCTTT. Its translation is CSSLWGGLEAFF.

Here the CDR3 reads CASSFLGTGASYEQYF. The CDR3 bases are TGTGCCAGCAGCTTCTTAGGGACAGGGGCATCCTACGAGCAGTACTTC. The J gene is TRBJ2-7, the V gene TRBV5-5; 10 bases are shared with TRBD1. Trimming removed 2 bases from V and 1 base from J; junction bases left unmatched: 6. The germline V gene encodes CDR1 SGHKS and CDR2 YYEKEE (reference sequence). The CDR3 consists of 16 residues.

This clone was counted only a few times. The rearrangement links TRBV27 to TRBJ1-6; D call uncertain. V was trimmed by 1 base and J by 9 bases, leaving 19 bases between them. Germline assignment: CDR1 MNHEY and CDR2 SMNVEV (reference sequence). CDR3 length equals 17 residues. CDR3 DNA sequence: TGTGCCAGCAGTTTATTCCCCCCGACGGTAGGAGGTTCACCCCTCCACTTT. It encodes CASSLFPPTVGGSPLHF.

The chain couples TRBV28 to TRBJ1-1; 8 bases are a match to TRBD1. J gave up 6 bases and V 7 bases, and 7 bases lay outside the gene matches. This CDR3 is 13 amino acids long. Looked up from germline, CDR1 is MDHEN and CDR2 is SYDVKM. The CDR3 loop reads CASIRQGRAEAFF. For the CDR3, the DNA is TGTGCCAGCATCAGACAGGGGAGGGCTGAAGCTTTCTTT.